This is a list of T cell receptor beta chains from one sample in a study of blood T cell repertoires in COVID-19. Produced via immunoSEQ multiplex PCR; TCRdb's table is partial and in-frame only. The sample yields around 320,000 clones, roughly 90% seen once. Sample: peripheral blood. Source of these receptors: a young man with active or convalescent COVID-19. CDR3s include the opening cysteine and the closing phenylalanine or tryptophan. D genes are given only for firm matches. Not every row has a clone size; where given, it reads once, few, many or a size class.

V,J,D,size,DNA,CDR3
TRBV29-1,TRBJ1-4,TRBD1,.,TGCAGCACCCGGACAGGGAATGAAAAACTGTTTTTT,CSTRTGNEKLFF
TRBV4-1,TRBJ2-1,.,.,TGCGCCAGCAGCCAAGTCGGAGAGGGTGAGCAGTTCTTC,CASSQVGEGEQFF
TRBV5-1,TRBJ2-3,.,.,TGCGCCAGCAGCTCTTACGAGATAAGCACAGATACGCAGTATTTT,CASSSYEISTDTQYF
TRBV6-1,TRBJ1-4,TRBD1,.,TGTGCCAGCAGTGATGGACAGGGATATGAAAAACTGTTTTTT,CASSDGQGYEKLFF
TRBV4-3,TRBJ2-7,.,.,TGCGCCAGCAGCCAAGACCCTAGGGGCTACGAGCAGTACTTC,CASSQDPRGYEQYF
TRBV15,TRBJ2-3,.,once,TGTGCCACCAGCAGAGGGGGGCCGACAGATACGCAGTATTTT,CATSRGGPTDTQYF
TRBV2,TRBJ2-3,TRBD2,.,TGTGCCAGCACCCAGACTAGCGGGAGTGCGACAGATACGCAGTATTTT,CASTQTSGSATDTQYF
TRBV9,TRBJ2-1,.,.,TGTGCCAGCAGCCCCGGGTCAGGGCATGAGCAGTTCTTC,CASSPGSGHEQFF
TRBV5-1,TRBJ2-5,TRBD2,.,TGCGCCAGCAGCTCGGGGGGGAGTGGAAAAGAGACCCAGTACTTC,CASSSGGSGKETQYF
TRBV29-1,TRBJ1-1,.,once,TGCAGCGCAAAAGAGCTTGAAGCTTTCTTT,CSAKELEAFF
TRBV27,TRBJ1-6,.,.,TGTGCCAGCAGCTCGGGGATATCACCCCTCCACTTT,CASSSGISPLHF
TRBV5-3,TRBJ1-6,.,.,TGTGCCAGAAGAACAAACAGGGTGGAAGGCTCCTATAATTCACCCCTCCACTTT,CARRTNRVEGSYNSPLHF
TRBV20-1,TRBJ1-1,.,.,TGCAGTGCCCTAGGAAACACTGAAGCTTTCTTT,CSALGNTEAFF
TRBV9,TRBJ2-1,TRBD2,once,TGTGCCAGCAGCGTAGATCCTAGGGGCAGCGGGGGGGCCCGTTCCTACAATGAGCAGTTCTTC,CASSVDPRGSGGARSYNEQFF
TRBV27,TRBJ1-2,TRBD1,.,TGTGCCAGCAGTTTAGGGACAGGGGGTGGAGGCTACACCTTC,CASSLGTGGGGYTF
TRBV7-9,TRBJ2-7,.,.,TGTGCCAGCAGCTTAGCTGGGGGCAGATACGAGCAGTACTTC,CASSLAGGRYEQYF
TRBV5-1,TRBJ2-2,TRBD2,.,TGCGCCAGCGCTGGGAGCGGGAGTAGTACCGGGGAGCTGTTTTTT,CASAGSGSSTGELFF
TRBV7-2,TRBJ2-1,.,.,TGTGCCAGCAGCTTAGCCCCCAACAATGAGCAGTTCTTC,CASSLAPNNEQFF
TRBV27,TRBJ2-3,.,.,TGTGCCAGCAGTGGTCCGGGACAACCCCCCGGGGATACGCAGTATTTT,CASSGPGQPPGDTQYF
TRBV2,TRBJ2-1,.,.,TGTGCCACCGACCGGGGGTTATCCTACAATGAGCAGTTCTTC,CATDRGLSYNEQFF
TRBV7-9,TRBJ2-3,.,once,TGTGCCAGCAGCCAACGGGGGGATACGCAGTATTTT,CASSQRGDTQYF
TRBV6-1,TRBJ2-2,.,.,TGTGCCAGCAGTGAACGGCGGGTAGTGGGCGGGGAGCTGTTTTTT,CASSERRVVGGELFF